The 3 T cell receptor beta chains below were found in one sample sequenced in a study of blood T cell repertoires in COVID-19. TCRdb's copy holds only in-frame clones and misses some; the assay was immunoSEQ multiplex PCR. This table holds about 82,000 clones, 83% found once. What was sequenced was peripheral blood. These TCRs come from a woman aged 55-70 years with acute or convalescent COVID-19.

The rearrangement links TRBV4-1 to TRBJ1-6, with D uncertain. Trimming stripped 0 bases from V and 7 bases from J, with 10 bases between. There are 15 residues in the CDR3. Germline values: CDR1 MGHRA, CDR2 YSYEKL. This chain's CDR3 is CASSQEQFLNSPLHF. Written as DNA, the CDR3 is TGCGCCAGCAGCCAAGAACAGTTTTTGAATTCACCCCTCCACTTT.

J is TRBJ2-7 and V is TRBV2, with D tentatively TRBD2 (5 bases). The V gene's germline CDR1 is SNHLY and CDR2 FYNNEI. CDR3 length: 12 residues. Deletions cut 8 bases from V and 6 bases from J, with 14 bases between. The DNA of the CDR3 is TGTGCCAGCCTCTCGCGGGCGCTCGAGCAGTACTTC. Amino acids: CASLSRALEQYF.

The chain uses TRBV7-2 and TRBJ2-5, with D unclear. The V gene's germline CDR1 is SGHTA and CDR2 FQGNSA. V lost 2 bases, J lost 1 base, and 8 bases lay in between. The CDR3 totals 14 residues. Here the CDR3 DNA reads TGTGCCAGCAGCTTATACTGGGCCCAAGAGACCCAGTACTTC. Translating it yields CASSLYWAQETQYF.